Shown below are 28 T cell receptor beta chains from a single sample sequenced in a study of shared clonotypes between healthy human individuals. TCRdb's table, derived via immunoSEQ multiplex PCR, lists solely in-frame clones and lacks some. The repertoire holds some 2,500,000 clones, with 93% as singletons. The sample comprised naive CD4+ T cells from PBMCs. Regarding subset: CD45RA+ positively selected. These receptors were collected from a man between 18 and 29 years old in good health. Some clones in this sample may be carry-over from other donors' samples.

This sequence joins TRBV7-3 and TRBJ2-1, with TRBD2 as a possible D gene (6 bases). Per the germline V gene, CDR1 is SGHTA and CDR2 is FQGTGA. The V and J ends lost 5 bases and 8 bases respectively, with 19 bases between them. The length of the CDR3 is 15 residues. CDR3: CASSLRDSRIDEQFF. DNA for the CDR3: TGTGCCAGCAGCCTCCGGGACTCCCGGATCGATGAGCAGTTCTTC.

The rearrangement uses TRBV5-1 and TRBJ2-7, with D possibly matching TRBD1 (6 bases). The V end lost 1 base, the J end lost 5 bases, and 16 bases lay between the germline ends. The length of the CDR3 is 15 residues. Germline V gene sequence: CDR1 SGHRS, CDR2 YFSETQ. The CDR3 nucleotides read TGCGCCAGCAGCTTGACAGGGAGCGTGAGCAACGAGCAGTACTTC. Its protein product is CASSLTGSVSNEQYF.

J is TRBJ2-3 and V is TRBV28, with D tentatively TRBD1 (5 bases). The CDR3 is 14 residues long. The germline V gene encodes CDR1 MDHEN and CDR2 SYDVKM. The V gene lost 1 base and the J gene lost 5 bases, with 10 bases spanning the gap. The CDR3: CASSLSGLVDTQYF. DNA of the CDR3: TGTGCCAGCAGTTTATCAGGGTTGGTAGATACGCAGTATTTT.

V gene TRBV7-3 combines with J gene TRBJ1-4; 8 bases line up with TRBD1. CDR1 SGHTA and CDR2 FQGTGA come from the germline V gene. CDR3 length equals 15 residues. With V trimmed by 5 bases and J by 8 bases, 10 bases remained unmatched. The DNA for the CDR3 is TGTGCCAGCAGCCCTTCACAGGGGGAATACGAAAAACTGTTTTTT. This sequence encodes CASSPSQGEYEKLFF.

This clone was observed a few times. Other nucleotide sequences from this sample produce the same CDR3. The V gene is TRBV29-1, the J gene TRBJ2-5; TRBD1 aligns across 7 bases. The V and J ends lost 6 bases and 2 bases, in that order; junction bases with no gene match: 3. This CDR3 spans 12 amino acids. Germline V gene lookup returns CDR1 SQVTM and CDR2 ANQGSEA. CDR3 loop: CSVSQGQETQYF. CDR3 nucleotides: TGCAGCGTGTCACAGGGGCAAGAGACCCAGTACTTC.

This clone was counted a single time. The chain employs TRBV7-9 and TRBJ2-7, with 7 bases aligning to TRBD1. V shed 4 bases, J shed 4 bases, and the junction held 7 bases outside the gene matches. The germline CDR1 and CDR2 sequences are SEHNR and FQNEAQ (reference sequence). This CDR3 spans 14 amino acids. CDR3 in amino acids: CASSSQGVGYEQYF. As DNA, the CDR3 is TGTGCCAGCAGCTCTCAGGGGGTAGGGTACGAGCAGTACTTC.

In regard to this clone: At the DNA level, this CDR3 is encoded by other sequences in the same sample as well. This chain links TRBV15 with TRBJ2-5; tentatively, D is TRBD2 (6 bases). This CDR3 has 15 residues. Per the germline V gene, CDR1 is LNHNV and CDR2 is YYDKDF (reference sequence). Between the trimmed V and J ends, which lost 5 bases and 0 bases, there was a span of 13 bases. CDR3: CATSRGTLYQETQYF. In DNA, the CDR3 is TGTGCCACCAGCCGTGGGACTTTGTACCAAGAGACCCAGTACTTC.

This clone occurred once. The chain has TRBV23-1 and TRBJ1-5; possible D gene TRBD1, 6 bases. TRBV23-1 is placed among ORFs of uncertain function. This CDR3 is 17 amino acids long. The V and J ends lost 2 bases and 9 bases respectively, with 23 bases between them. The CDR3 region has the DNA TGCGCCAGCAGTCAACTCGTCCGGGACACCGCGGTGCGGCCCCAGCATTTT. This gives the protein CASSQLVRDTAVRPQHF.

On this clone itself: The same CDR3 also results from other DNA sequences found in this sample. The J gene is TRBJ1-1, the V gene TRBV7-3, with 9 bases that match TRBD1. This CDR3 is built from 15 residues. Trimming cost V 2 bases and J 1 base; bases outside gene matches: 2. Germline V gene lookup returns CDR1 SGHTA and CDR2 FQGTGA. The CDR3 loop reads CASSLLGQGNTEAFF. In DNA form, the CDR3 reads TGTGCCAGCAGCTTATTGGGACAGGGGAACACTGAAGCTTTCTTT.

The V gene is TRBV4-1, the J gene TRBJ2-1; 9 bases agree with TRBD2. CDR3 length: 15 amino acids. Trimming removed 2 bases from V and 8 bases from J; junction bases left unmatched: 7. Germline CDR1 MGHRA, CDR2 YSYEKL. CDR3 DNA sequence: TGCGCCAGCAGCCAATTGGGACTAGCTTTCGATGAGCAGTTCTTC. The encoded protein is CASSQLGLAFDEQFF.

The gene calls are TRBV23-1 and TRBJ1-5; TRBD1 might be the D (5 bases). TRBV23-1 is reported as an ORF; its role is uncertain. Trimming took 7 bases from V and 2 from J, leaving 33 bases between them. The CDR3 sequence is 21 residues long. The CDR3 DNA reads TGCGCCAGCACCCTAAAGGTTTGGACACCCGAGGTTGAGGGACGCAATCAGCCCCAGCATTTT. Translated: CASTLKVWTPEVEGRNQPQHF.

V and J are TRBV19 and TRBJ1-5, with D possibly TRBD1 on 6 matching bases. The germline V and J ends were trimmed by 4 bases and 6 bases, with 13 bases remaining between them. The V gene's germline CDR1 is LNHDA and CDR2 SQIVND (reference sequence). The CDR3 is made up of 14 amino acids. CDR3 amino acids: CASSTYRDTQPQHF. CDR3 nucleotide sequence: TGTGCCAGTAGTACATACAGGGATACTCAGCCCCAGCATTTT.

V usage is TRBV11-3 and J usage is TRBJ2-5; D unclear. V dropped 5 bases and J dropped 4 bases, with 11 bases sitting between them. CDR3 length: 13 amino acids. Per the germline V gene, CDR1 is SGHNT and CDR2 is YENEEA. The chain's CDR3 is CASSPWFGETQYF. The DNA of the CDR3 is TGTGCCAGCAGCCCGTGGTTCGGAGAGACCCAGTACTTC.

In its sample, this clone was seen a few times. The V call is TRBV19, the J call TRBJ1-5; D remains ambiguous. V lost 9 bases and J lost 9, with 18 bases in between. The length of the CDR3 is 13 residues. Germline loops: CDR1 LNHDA, CDR2 SQIVND (reference sequence). CDR3 region: CASAKGPPRPQHF. The CDR3 DNA sequence: TGTGCCAGCGCAAAAGGGCCCCCGAGGCCCCAGCATTTT.

The chain combines TRBV5-1 with TRBJ2-2; possibly TRBD2 for D (5 bases). Trimming removed 4 bases from V and 6 bases from J, with 13 bases in between. This CDR3 has 14 residues. Germline CDR1 SGHRS, CDR2 YFSETQ. The DNA of the CDR3 is TGCGCCAGCAGCGATTTGGGAGTTGCCGGGGAGCTGTTTTTT. Amino acid sequence: CASSDLGVAGELFF.

The V and J genes are TRBV2 and TRBJ1-3; 8 bases align to TRBD1. Germline CDR1 and CDR2: SNHLY and FYNNEI. The J segment lost 3 bases and the V segment lost 7 bases, leaving 5 bases of the junction unmatched. The CDR3 runs to 14 residues. CDR3: CASTQGAHGNTIYF. The CDR3 DNA follows: TGTGCCAGCACTCAGGGGGCACATGGAAACACCATATATTTT.

V and J are TRBV19 and TRBJ1-1; TRBD1 matches at 8 bases. The V and J ends lost 2 bases and 11 bases, in that order; junction bases with no gene match: 10. The germline V gene encodes CDR1 LNHDA and CDR2 SQIVND (reference sequence). CDR3 length equals 14 residues. CDR3 sequence (DNA): TGTGCCAGTAGTATAACCGGACAGGGCCCCGTGGCTTTCTTT. Protein sequence: CASSITGQGPVAFF.

This chain connects TRBV15 to TRBJ2-7, with D maybe TRBD1 (5 bases). Germline assignment: CDR1 LNHNV and CDR2 YYDKDF (reference sequence). The germline V and J ends were trimmed by 0 bases and 2 bases, with 11 bases remaining between them. The CDR3 has 15 residues. The CDR3 here is CATSRDLRGTYEQYF. For the CDR3, the DNA is TGTGCCACCAGCAGAGATTTAAGGGGAACCTACGAGCAGTACTTC.

The rearrangement links TRBV7-9 to TRBJ2-7, with 11 positions matching TRBD2. Per germline, CDR1 SEHNR and CDR2 FQNEAQ (reference sequence). The CDR3 is made up of 15 amino acids. V shed 5 bases, J shed 3 bases, and the junction held 6 bases outside the gene matches. The CDR3 DNA reads TGTGCCAGCAGCCCGGGACTAGCGGAGGGCTACGAGCAGTACTTC. Its translation is CASSPGLAEGYEQYF.

V gene TRBV5-4 combines with J gene TRBJ2-7, with 11 nucleotides matching TRBD2. The germline V gene encodes CDR1 SGHNT and CDR2 YYREEE (reference sequence). J was trimmed by 5 bases and V by 5 bases; bases with no gene match: 9. The CDR3 loop spans 15 amino acids. CDR3 in DNA: TGTGCCAGCAGTATAGCGGGAGGGCCAACGGACGAGCAGTACTTC. Its translation is CASSIAGGPTDEQYF.

The chain links TRBV7-8 to TRBJ2-3; possible D gene TRBD2, 5 bases. The CDR3 contains 15 residues. The germline V and J ends were trimmed by 5 bases and 2 bases, with 14 bases remaining between them. Germline V CDR1 and CDR2: SGHVS, FQNEAQ. Here the CDR3 reads CASSPPRGYTDTQYF. The CDR3 nucleotides are TGTGCCAGCAGCCCCCCGAGAGGGTACACAGATACGCAGTATTTT.

This clone was seen a few times. This sequence joins TRBV6-5 and TRBJ1-1; unclear D gene. CDR3 length: 12 amino acids. Germline V gene lookup returns CDR1 MNHEY and CDR2 SVGAGI. V lost 6 bases and J lost 1, with 6 bases in between. CDR3 nucleotides: TGTGCCAGCAGATCCTGGAACACTGAAGCTTTCTTT. Amino acids: CASRSWNTEAFF.

V gene TRBV29-1 combines with J gene TRBJ1-1; D might be TRBD1 (6 bases). CDR1 is SQVTM, CDR2 ANQGSEA, per germline. V was cut by 7 bases and J by 2 bases, with 17 bases left in between. The CDR3 has 14 amino acids. CDR3 amino acids: CSAVRGTVNTEAFF. In DNA, the CDR3 is TGCAGCGCCGTTAGGGGGACGGTTAACACTGAAGCTTTCTTT.

This chain links TRBV11-2 with TRBJ2-1, with 10 bases identical to TRBD1. Germline-derived CDR1 and CDR2 are SGHAT and FQNNGV. V lost 5 bases and J lost 3; bases outside the gene matches: 4. This CDR3 is 15 amino acids long. The CDR3 nucleotides read TGTGCCAGCAGCCCCCGGGACAGGGGCTACAATGAGCAGTTCTTC. This encodes CASSPRDRGYNEQFF.

The gene calls are TRBV13 and TRBJ2-7; D ambiguous. The CDR3 spans 15 residues. From germline, CDR1 is PRHDT and CDR2 FYEKMQ (reference sequence). Trimming cost V 0 bases and J 6 bases, with 15 bases left between them. CDR3 sequence: CASSLGPQVQGEQYF. In DNA, the CDR3 is TGTGCCAGCAGCTTAGGCCCCCAGGTCCAAGGCGAGCAGTACTTC.

The chain uses TRBV4-1 and TRBJ2-7; tentatively, D is TRBD2 (6 bases). Germline V gene lookup returns CDR1 MGHRA and CDR2 YSYEKL. Trimming stripped 2 bases from V and 3 bases from J, with 11 bases between. The CDR3 loop spans 14 amino acids. The CDR3 DNA is TGCGCCAGCAGCCAAAGGGACGGGGGCTACGAGCAGTACTTC. Its translation: CASSQRDGGYEQYF.

Concerning this clone itself: Other DNA sequences in this sample translate to the same CDR3. This chain joins TRBV11-2 and TRBJ2-1; D unresolved. V dropped 1 base and J dropped 1 base, with 5 bases sitting between them. The V gene's germline CDR1 is SGHAT and CDR2 FQNNGV. The CDR3 length is 14 residues. CDR3 loop: CASSLAGSYNEQFF. In nucleotides, the CDR3 is TGTGCCAGCAGCTTAGCGGGTTCCTACAATGAGCAGTTCTTC.

The chain uses TRBV4-1 and TRBJ2-7; D is uncertain. V lost 4 bases to trimming and J lost 2 bases, with 9 bases between them. This CDR3 comprises 13 residues. The V gene's germline CDR1 is MGHRA and CDR2 YSYEKL. CDR3 coding DNA: TGCGCCAGCAGCCTCGACAAGCCCTACGAGCAGTACTTC. As protein: CASSLDKPYEQYF.